Below are 28 T cell receptor beta chains sequenced from a single sample in a study of cytomegalovirus exposure and HLA in healthy donors (dated by TCRdb to the late 2010s). The library was generated by the immunoSEQ multiplex PCR assay. The multiplex PCR relied on a mix of 60 forward primers for TCR Vbeta segments and 13 reverse primers for TCR Jbeta segments. As stored in TCRdb, this immuneACCESS dataset retains in-frame rearrangements with V and J assigned. A fraction of the clones does not appear; measured against another copy, unresolved V genes explain less than half of the discrepancy, and the remainder lacks a known reason. A total of 90,000 to 120,000 clones appear in this sample, over 70% of them only once. Around 2.4% of the sample is held by the ten biggest clonotypes. Sequenced input: PBMCs. Source of these receptors: a man aged 30-40 years in good health and CMV-seronegative.

The V gene is TRBV18, the J gene TRBJ1-1; tentatively, D is TRBD1 (6 bases). This CDR3 is built from 15 residues. Trimming cost V 6 bases and J 5 bases, with 19 bases left between them. CDR1 is KGHSH, CDR2 LQKENI, per germline. The CDR3 nucleotides read TGTGCCAGCTCCGGGCCGGGACACCTGAGGACTGAAGCTTTCTTT. It encodes CASSGPGHLRTEAFF.

The V call is TRBV4-1, the J call TRBJ2-4, with unresolved D. The CDR3 has 16 amino acids. The V gene's germline CDR1 is MGHRA and CDR2 YSYEKL. Trimming stripped 0 bases from V and 0 bases from J, with 9 bases between. The CDR3 nucleotides are TGCGCCAGCAGCCAAGACGGTGCCCTAGCCAAAAACATTCAGTACTTC. Translation: CASSQDGALAKNIQYF.

The chain has TRBV30 and TRBJ2-1, with TRBD2 matching 7 bases. There are 15 residues in the CDR3. J gave up 4 bases and V 0 bases, and 6 bases lay outside the gene matches. Per germline, CDR1 GTSNPN and CDR2 SVGIG (reference sequence). As DNA, the CDR3 is TGTGCCTGGAGTGTACAGAGCGGGGTTTACAATGAGCAGTTCTTC. It codes for CAWSVQSGVYNEQFF.

The chain carries TRBV5-1 and TRBJ1-2, with TRBD1 identical over 9 bases. V gave up 2 bases and J gave up 8 bases; unmatched junction bases: 7. Germline V CDR1 and CDR2: SGHRS, YFSETQ. CDR3 length: 14 residues. This CDR3 is CASSLKGQGDGYTF. In nucleotides, the CDR3 is TGCGCCAGCAGCTTAAAGGGACAGGGCGACGGCTACACCTTC.

The CDR3 reads CASSSQTSGGYEQYF. The CDR3 bases are TGTGCCAGCAGCTCCCAGACTAGCGGGGGGTACGAGCAGTACTTC. The chain has TRBV5-4 and TRBJ2-7; 13 bases match TRBD2. This CDR3 spans 15 amino acids. Germline V CDR1 and CDR2: SGHNT, YYREEE (reference sequence). Germline trimming cut 3 bases from V and 4 bases from J; bases unmatched to any gene: 4.

The rearrangement links TRBV10-1 to TRBJ2-1; 10 positions match TRBD2. The germline V gene encodes CDR1 WNHNN and CDR2 SYGVQD (reference sequence). With 4 bases clipped from V and 7 bases from J, the junction kept 4 bases outside the gene matches. This CDR3 comprises 14 residues. The CDR3 sequence is CASSGSGRMNEQFF. The CDR3 DNA reads TGCGCCAGCAGTGGTAGCGGGAGGATGAATGAGCAGTTCTTC.

The chain is built from TRBV7-6 and TRBJ1-1, with 8 bases fitting TRBD1. Germline assignment: CDR1 SGHVS and CDR2 FNYEAQ. The CDR3 sequence is 15 residues long. Trimming removed 4 bases from V and 1 base from J; junction bases left unmatched: 5. Here the CDR3 reads CASSSWTGQNTEAFF. CDR3 nucleotides: TGTGCCAGCAGCTCTTGGACAGGGCAGAACACTGAAGCTTTCTTT.

The chain couples TRBV28 to TRBJ1-6, with 8 bases matching TRBD1. The CDR3 spans 15 residues. V was clipped by 5 bases and J by 7 bases; unmatched bases: 7. Looked up from germline, CDR1 is MDHEN and CDR2 is SYDVKM. In nucleotides, the CDR3 is TGTGCCAGCAGTAAGAGGACAGGGAACAATTCACCCCTCCACTTT. Protein sequence: CASSKRTGNNSPLHF.

V usage is TRBV6-1 and J usage is TRBJ2-3, with 12 bases fitting TRBD2. Germline V gene lookup returns CDR1 MNHNS and CDR2 SASEGT. V shed 6 bases and J 5 bases; nucleotides not matched to a gene: 6. The CDR3 runs 15 residues. The CDR3 sequence is CASSLAGGPGDTQYF. In nucleotides, the CDR3 is TGTGCCAGCAGCCTAGCGGGAGGGCCAGGAGATACGCAGTATTTT.

The genes are TRBV5-1 and TRBJ2-5, with TRBD2 identical over 9 bases. The V gene end was trimmed by 4 bases and the J gene end by 5 bases; junction bases not matched to a gene: 6. CDR3 length: 14 amino acids. Germline loops: CDR1 SGHRS, CDR2 YFSETQ. CDR3 coding DNA: TGCGCCAGCAGCCTGGGACTAGCCGCGGAGACCCAGTACTTC. Protein product: CASSLGLAAETQYF.

The chain is built from TRBV5-3 and TRBJ2-7, with 8 bases matching TRBD1. TRBV5-3 is sorted into the ORF group, with uncertain function. V lost 9 bases and J lost 5; bases outside the gene matches: 10. The CDR3 covers 13 residues. The CDR3 DNA follows: TGTGCCACCAAGGGGCAGGGGGCCCACGAGCAGTACTTC. Its protein product is CATKGQGAHEQYF.

This chain links TRBV7-8 with TRBJ2-1; TRBD2 matches 8 bases. The CDR3 contains 18 residues. Germline CDR1 and CDR2: SGHVS and FQNEAQ. The ends lost 1 base at V and 0 bases at J; junction bases unmatched: 8. In DNA form, the CDR3 reads TGTGCCAGCAGCTTAGTGGCCGGGACTAGGACCTCCTACAATGAGCAGTTCTTC. This codes for CASSLVAGTRTSYNEQFF.

V is TRBV7-8 and J is TRBJ1-1, with unresolved D. There are 14 residues in the CDR3. Trimming left V 2 bases short and J 5 bases short, with 12 bases between. Germline V gene data show CDR1 as SGHVS and CDR2 as FQNEAQ. The CDR3 DNA reads TGTGCCAGCAGCTTAAGAACGGGATCTACTGAAGCTTTCTTT. Protein: CASSLRTGSTEAFF.

The rearrangement uses TRBV16 and TRBJ2-1; 8 positions agree with TRBD2. Germline CDR1 and CDR2: KGHSY and FQNENV. V lost 4 bases to trimming and J lost 0 bases; unmatched junction nucleotides: 8. CDR3 size: 17 residues. The CDR3 sequence: CASSRTGGESSYNEQFF. The DNA of the CDR3 is TGTGCCAGCAGCCGCACGGGGGGGGAAAGCTCCTACAATGAGCAGTTCTTC.

The count of this clone is one. V usage is TRBV5-1 and J usage is TRBJ1-1; D may be TRBD1 (5 bases). This CDR3 has 15 amino acids. The germline CDR1 and CDR2 sequences are SGHRS and YFSETQ. V was cut by 0 bases and J by 3 bases, with 12 bases left in between. CDR3 amino acids: CASSLVGREDTEAFF. The CDR3, as DNA: TGCGCCAGCAGCTTGGTAGGCAGGGAGGACACTGAAGCTTTCTTT.

V gene TRBV9 combines with J gene TRBJ1-1; 9 bases match TRBD1. Germline V lookup: CDR1 SGDLS, CDR2 YYNGEE. CDR3 length: 18 residues. V gave up 0 bases and J gave up 2 bases; unmatched junction bases: 11. The CDR3 DNA follows: TGTGCCAGCAGCGTAGAAAAGGGGGGGGACAGGGTCAACACTGAAGCTTTCTTT. Encoded protein: CASSVEKGGDRVNTEAFF.

This chain connects TRBV25-1 to TRBJ1-1; D call uncertain. Per the germline V gene, CDR1 is MGHDK and CDR2 is SYGVNS. The V gene lost 5 bases and the J gene lost 0 bases, with 7 bases spanning the gap. The CDR3 length is 13 residues. The CDR3 sequence: CASSPYMNTEAFF. CDR3 sequence (DNA): TGTGCCAGCAGTCCCTATATGAACACTGAAGCTTTCTTT.

This clone occurred a few times. J is TRBJ1-1 and V is TRBV5-4; maybe TRBD1 (5 bases). The CDR3 runs to 12 residues. Germline lookup yields CDR1 SGHNT and CDR2 YYREEE (reference sequence). Trimming shortened V by 4 bases and J by 11 bases, and 15 bases separated the two germline ends. CDR3 nucleotide sequence: TGTGCCAGCAGCCCGGAGGGGCTGAGGGCTTTCTTT. As protein: CASSPEGLRAFF.

The chain is built from TRBV7-9 and TRBJ1-1; 11 positions match TRBD1. Unmatched junction bases numbered 6, after V lost 5 bases and J lost 7 bases. The CDR3 loop spans 14 amino acids. The germline CDR1 and CDR2 sequences are SEHNR and FQNEAQ (reference sequence). CDR3 region: CASSPRTGGIEAFF. For the CDR3, the DNA is TGTGCCAGCAGCCCCCGGACAGGGGGCATTGAAGCTTTCTTT.

The CDR3 spells CASSPGQGDNPQYF. For the CDR3, the DNA is TGTGCCAGCAGCCCTGGACAGGGGGACAACCCGCAGTACTTC. V usage is TRBV13 and J usage is TRBJ2-7; 10 nucleotides align to TRBD1. The CDR3 runs 14 residues. The trim removed 5 bases at V and 9 bases at J, leaving 10 bases unmatched. In germline, CDR1 is PRHDT, CDR2 FYEKMQ (reference sequence). Filled out from reference TRBV13 and TRBJ2-7, the complete variable domain reads AAGVIQSPRHLIKEKRETATLKCYPIPRHDTVYWYQQGPGQDPQFLISFYEKMQSDKGSIPDRFSAQQFSDYHSELNMSSLELGDSALYFCASSPGQGDNPQYFGPGTRLTVT.

The chain joins TRBV19 to TRBJ2-1, with a possible D match to TRBD1 (5 bases). The CDR3 covers 19 residues. Germline V lookup: CDR1 LNHDA, CDR2 SQIVND (reference sequence). V was shortened by 6 bases and J by 6 bases, with 30 bases between the two germline ends. The DNA for the CDR3 is TGTGCCAGTAGCGGGCGGACAAATAGGCTGCCCGCTCCTGTCAATGAGCAGTTCTTC. This encodes CASSGRTNRLPAPVNEQFF.

The rearrangement uses TRBV18 and TRBJ2-7, with TRBD2 matching 8 bases. V shed 1 base and J 6 bases; nucleotides not matched to a gene: 8. The CDR3 loop spans 15 amino acids. Germline V lookup: CDR1 KGHSH, CDR2 LQKENI. The CDR3, as DNA: TGTGCCAGCTCACCACTAGGACTAGCTGGGGGCGAGCAGTACTTC. Protein product: CASSPLGLAGGEQYF.

The chain combines TRBV7-9 with TRBJ2-7; 9 nucleotides match TRBD1. The trim removed 5 bases at V and 6 bases at J, leaving 14 bases unmatched. From germline, CDR1 is SEHNR and CDR2 FQNEAQ (reference sequence). The CDR3 is 16 residues long. The CDR3 bases are TGTGCCAGCAGCCCGGGACAGGGTCCATGGGGCGGCGAGCAGTACTTC. It yields the protein CASSPGQGPWGGEQYF. The entire variable domain, with the rest obtained from reference TRBV7-9 and TRBJ2-7, is as follows: DTGVSQNPRHKITKRGQNVTFRCDPISEHNRLYWYRQTLGQGPEFLTYFQNEAQLEKSRLLSDRFSAERPKGSFSTLEIQRTEQGDSAMYLCASSPGQGPWGGEQYFGPGTRLTVT.

CDR3 nucleotides: TGCAGCGCGAATATAGCTTCGAACACCGGGGAGCTGTTTTTT. Translated, it gives CSANIASNTGELFF. The V gene is TRBV29-1, the J gene TRBJ2-2; D call uncertain. CDR3 length: 14 residues. Germline-derived CDR1 and CDR2 are SQVTM and ANQGSEA. Trimming pared 7 bases from V and 0 bases from J, leaving 12 bases between.

The chain has TRBV6-1 and TRBJ1-2; perhaps TRBD1 as D (5 bases). Per the germline V gene, CDR1 is MNHNS and CDR2 is SASEGT. V shed 11 bases and J shed 6 bases, with 19 bases lying between them. The CDR3 loop spans 13 amino acids. CDR3 bases: TGTGCCGTCGGGGGGTCGAGGCGGGATGGCTACACCTTC. This translates into CAVGGSRRDGYTF.

The J gene is TRBJ2-1, the V gene TRBV9, with 13 nucleotides matching TRBD2. The V segment lost 3 bases and the J segment 0 bases; nucleotides outside the gene matches: 0. CDR1 is SGDLS, CDR2 YYNGEE, per germline. The CDR3 is 16 residues long. In DNA, the CDR3 is TGTGCCAGCAGCGGGACTAGCGGGAGCTCCTACAATGAGCAGTTCTTC. Its translation: CASSGTSGSSYNEQFF.

The rearrangement uses TRBV30 and TRBJ1-5; 7 positions agree with TRBD1. The length of the CDR3 is 14 residues. With V trimmed by 3 bases and J by 4 bases, 6 bases remained unmatched. Germline V gene lookup returns CDR1 GTSNPN and CDR2 SVGIG (reference sequence). The CDR3 DNA sequence: TGTGCCTGGAGCGGACAGGCCTATAATCAGCCCCAGCATTTT. Its protein product is CAWSGQAYNQPQHF.

CDR3 in DNA: TGCGCCAGCAGCATTCCGGGACAGGAGACCCAGTACTTC. Encoded protein: CASSIPGQETQYF. J is TRBJ2-5 and V is TRBV5-1; 7 nucleotides match TRBD1. Trimming cost V 4 bases and J 5 bases; bases outside gene matches: 5. CDR1 and CDR2 (germline): SGHRS, YFSETQ. CDR3 size: 13 residues.